This TCR beta chain derives from a study of blood T cell repertoires in COVID-19. In the study overall: PBMCs, B-cell-depleted T cells, or T cells provided the cDNA or gDNA that made up the material.

Authors' methods: Amplified reference gene primers provided the basis for estimating nucleated cell counts. Sequencing used immunoSEQ multiplex PCR; TCRdb keeps in-frame clones, though not all of them. V and J calls and clone size are those listed in that table; D and trimming were worked out from the DNA. The sample has 50,000 to 55,000 clones; approximately 80% are singletons. V was clipped by 6 bases and J by 3 bases; unmatched bases: 2. The CDR3 runs 11 residues. In germline, CDR1 is SQVTM, CDR2 ANQGSEA. This sequence originates from a human donor in a cohort sampled during active COVID-19. This chain connects TRBV29-1 to TRBJ2-7, with 7 bases aligning to TRBD1. Sequenced input: peripheral blood. The CDR3 DNA reads as TGCAGCGTGGGACAGCTCTACGAGCAGTACTTC. This codes for CSVGQLYEQYF.